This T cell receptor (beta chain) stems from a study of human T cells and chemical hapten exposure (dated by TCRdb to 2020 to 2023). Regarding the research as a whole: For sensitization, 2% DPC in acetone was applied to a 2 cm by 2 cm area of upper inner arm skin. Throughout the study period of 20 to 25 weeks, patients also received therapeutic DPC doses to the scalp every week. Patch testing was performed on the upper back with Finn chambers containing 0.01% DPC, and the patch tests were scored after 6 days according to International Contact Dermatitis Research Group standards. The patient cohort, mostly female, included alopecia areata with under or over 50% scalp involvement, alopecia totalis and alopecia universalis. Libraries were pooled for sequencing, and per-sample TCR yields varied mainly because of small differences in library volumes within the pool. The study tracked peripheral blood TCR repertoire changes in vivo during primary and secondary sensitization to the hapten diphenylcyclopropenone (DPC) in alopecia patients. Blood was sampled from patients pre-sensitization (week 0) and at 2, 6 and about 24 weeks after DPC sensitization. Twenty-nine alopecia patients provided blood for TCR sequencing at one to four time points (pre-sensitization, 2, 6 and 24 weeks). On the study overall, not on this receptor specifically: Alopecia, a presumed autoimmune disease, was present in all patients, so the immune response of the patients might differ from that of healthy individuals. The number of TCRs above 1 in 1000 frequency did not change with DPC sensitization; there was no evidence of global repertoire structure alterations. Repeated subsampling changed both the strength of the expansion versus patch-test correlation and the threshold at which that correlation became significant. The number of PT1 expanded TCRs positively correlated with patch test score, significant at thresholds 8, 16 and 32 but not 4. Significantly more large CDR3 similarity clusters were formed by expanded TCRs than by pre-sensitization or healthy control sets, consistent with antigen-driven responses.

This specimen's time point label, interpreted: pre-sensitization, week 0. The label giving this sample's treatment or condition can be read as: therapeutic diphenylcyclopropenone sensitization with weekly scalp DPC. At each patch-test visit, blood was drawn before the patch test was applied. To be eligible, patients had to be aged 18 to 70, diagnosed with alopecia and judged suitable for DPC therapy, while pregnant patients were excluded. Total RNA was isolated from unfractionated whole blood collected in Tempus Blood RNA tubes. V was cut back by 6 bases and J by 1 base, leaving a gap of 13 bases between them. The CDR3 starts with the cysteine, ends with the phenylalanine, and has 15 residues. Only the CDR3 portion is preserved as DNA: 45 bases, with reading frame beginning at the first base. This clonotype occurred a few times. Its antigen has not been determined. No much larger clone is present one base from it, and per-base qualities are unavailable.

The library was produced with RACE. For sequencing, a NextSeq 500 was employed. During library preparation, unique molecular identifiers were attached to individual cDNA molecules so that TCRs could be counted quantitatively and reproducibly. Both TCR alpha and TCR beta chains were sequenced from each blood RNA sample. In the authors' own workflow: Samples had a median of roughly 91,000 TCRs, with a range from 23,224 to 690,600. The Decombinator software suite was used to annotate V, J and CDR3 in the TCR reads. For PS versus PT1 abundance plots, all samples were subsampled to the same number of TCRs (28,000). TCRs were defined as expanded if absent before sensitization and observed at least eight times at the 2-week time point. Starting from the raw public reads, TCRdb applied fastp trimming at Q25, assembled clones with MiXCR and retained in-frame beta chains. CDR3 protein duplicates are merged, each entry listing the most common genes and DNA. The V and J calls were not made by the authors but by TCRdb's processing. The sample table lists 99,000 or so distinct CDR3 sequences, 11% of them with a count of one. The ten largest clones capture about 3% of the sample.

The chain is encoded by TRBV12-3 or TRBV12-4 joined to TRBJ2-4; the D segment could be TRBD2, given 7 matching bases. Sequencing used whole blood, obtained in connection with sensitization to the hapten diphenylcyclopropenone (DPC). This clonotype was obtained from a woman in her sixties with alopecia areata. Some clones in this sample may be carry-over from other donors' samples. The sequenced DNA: TGTGCCAGCAGCCCGAGGGGGGGTGCCAAAAACATTCAGTACTTC. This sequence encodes CASSPRGGAKNIQYF.